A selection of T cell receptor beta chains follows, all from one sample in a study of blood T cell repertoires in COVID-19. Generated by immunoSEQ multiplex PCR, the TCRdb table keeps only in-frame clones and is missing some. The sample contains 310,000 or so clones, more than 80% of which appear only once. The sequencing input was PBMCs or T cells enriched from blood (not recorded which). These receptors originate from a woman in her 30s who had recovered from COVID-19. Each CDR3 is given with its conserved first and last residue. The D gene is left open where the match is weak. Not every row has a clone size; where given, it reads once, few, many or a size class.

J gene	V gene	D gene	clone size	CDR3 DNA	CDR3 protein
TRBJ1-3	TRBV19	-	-	TGTGCCAGTAGTACCAGGACATTCTCTGGAAACACCATATATTTT	CASSTRTFSGNTIYF
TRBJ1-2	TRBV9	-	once	TGTGCCAGCAGCGTTCTGAACTATGGCTACACCTTC	CASSVLNYGYTF
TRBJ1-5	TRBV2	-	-	TGTGCCAGTCGCCCGGGTGGTGGTCAGCCCCAGCATTTT	CASRPGGGQPQHF
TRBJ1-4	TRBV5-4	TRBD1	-	TGTGCCAGCAGCCGGGACAGGGTGCAAGAAAAACTGTTTTTT	CASSRDRVQEKLFF
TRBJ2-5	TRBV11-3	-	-	TGTGCCAGCAGCTTAAAGGGACTAGAGACCCAGTACTTC	CASSLKGLETQYF
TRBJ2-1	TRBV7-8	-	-	TGTGCCAGCAGCCGGGACTCCAATGAGCAGTTCTTC	CASSRDSNEQFF
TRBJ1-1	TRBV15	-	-	TGTGCCACCAGCAGAGATGGTCCCGAGGTGGGTGAAGCTTTCTTT	CATSRDGPEVGEAFF
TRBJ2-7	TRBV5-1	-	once	TGCGCCAGCAGCTTGGGGGCCGACTACGAGCAGTACTTC	CASSLGADYEQYF
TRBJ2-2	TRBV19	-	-	TGTGCCAGTAGTATGCCGACGGCGGGACCCGGGGAGCTGTTTTTT	CASSMPTAGPGELFF
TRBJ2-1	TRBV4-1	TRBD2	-	TGCGCCAGCAGCCAAGATCCGGGGGGCAATGAGCAGTTCTTC	CASSQDPGGNEQFF
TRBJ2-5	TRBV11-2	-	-	TGTGCCAGCAGCGCGGGTAGGAGGGGCCAAGAGACCCAGTACTTC	CASSAGRRGQETQYF
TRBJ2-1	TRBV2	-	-	TGTGCCAGCAGTGAAAGGGGACTTAACAATGAGCAGTTCTTC	CASSERGLNNEQFF
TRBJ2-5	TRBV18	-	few	TGTGCCAGCTCACCACCAGAGGGACTCCAAGAGACCCAGTACTTC	CASSPPEGLQETQYF
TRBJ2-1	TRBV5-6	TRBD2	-	TGTGCCAGCAGGGGGGCTAGCGGGAGGGTTGACAATGAGCAGTTCTTC	CASRGASGRVDNEQFF
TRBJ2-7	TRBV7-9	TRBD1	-	TGTGCCAGCAGCGAAAAGACGGGACAGATCTCCTACGAGCAGTACTTC	CASSEKTGQISYEQYF
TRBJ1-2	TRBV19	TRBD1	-	TGTGCCAGTAGTGAACAGGGGGCTGCCTATGGCTACACCTTC	CASSEQGAAYGYTF
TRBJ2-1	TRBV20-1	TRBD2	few	TGCAGTGCTAGTAACCCGGGACTAGCGTTTCACAATGAGCAGTTCTTC	CSASNPGLAFHNEQFF
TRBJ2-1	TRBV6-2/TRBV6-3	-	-	TGTGCCAGCAGTTACGCCACCGGGACACCTCGCTCCTACAATGAGCAGTTCTTC	CASSYATGTPRSYNEQFF
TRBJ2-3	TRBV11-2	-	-	TGTGCCAGCAGCTTAGTGGGCCGCACAGATACGCAGTATTTT	CASSLVGRTDTQYF
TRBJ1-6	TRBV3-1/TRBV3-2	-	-	TGTGCCAGCAGCCAACTGGGGGCGAATTCACCCCTCCACTTT	CASSQLGANSPLHF
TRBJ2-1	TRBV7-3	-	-	TGTGCCAGCAGTTCCTCGGGGTCTTACAATGAGCAGTTCTTC	CASSSSGSYNEQFF
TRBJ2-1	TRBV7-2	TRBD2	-	TGTGCCAGCAGCTCTTCCGGGACTAGCGGGAGGGCGAATGAGCAGTTCTTC	CASSSSGTSGRANEQFF
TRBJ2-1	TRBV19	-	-	TGTGCCAGTAGTCCCCGGGGAGTTTTCTCCTCCTACAATGAGCAGTTCTTC	CASSPRGVFSSYNEQFF
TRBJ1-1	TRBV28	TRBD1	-	TGTGCCAGCAGTCCAGGGGGCCTGAACACTGAAGCTTTCTTT	CASSPGGLNTEAFF
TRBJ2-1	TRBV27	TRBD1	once	TGTGCCAGCAGCCTAGACAGGGCGTCCTACAATGAGCAGTTCTTC	CASSLDRASYNEQFF
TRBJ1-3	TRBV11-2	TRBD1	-	TGTGCCAGCAGCTTATGGGACAGCTCTGGAAACACCATATATTTT	CASSLWDSSGNTIYF
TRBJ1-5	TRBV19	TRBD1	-	TGTGCCAGTAGACGACAGGGCGGCAATCAGCCCCAGCATTTT	CASRRQGGNQPQHF
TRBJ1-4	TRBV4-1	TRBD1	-	TGCGCCAGCAGCCAAGCAGGGGGCGCAGATGAAAAACTGTTTTTT	CASSQAGGADEKLFF
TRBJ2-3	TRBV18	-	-	TGTGCCAGCTCACCTGGGGGCAGCGAGTTCAGCACAGATACGCAGTATTTT	CASSPGGSEFSTDTQYF
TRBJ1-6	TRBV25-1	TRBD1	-	TGTGCCAGCAGCGCTGGACAGGGTTGGTATTCACCCCTCCACTTT	CASSAGQGWYSPLHF
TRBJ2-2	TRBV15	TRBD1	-	TGTGCCACCAGCAGAGCTCTAGGAGGGACAGGGTTGGACACCGGGGAGCTGTTTTTT	CATSRALGGTGLDTGELFF
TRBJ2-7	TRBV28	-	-	TGTGCCAGCAGTTTAGACGGGACTTCTTACTACGAGCAGTACTTC	CASSLDGTSYYEQYF
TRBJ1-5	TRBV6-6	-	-	TGTGCCAGCAGCCGAATTATACAGGGAATTAGCAATCAGCCCCAGCATTTT	CASSRIIQGISNQPQHF
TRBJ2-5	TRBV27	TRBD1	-	TGTGCCAGCAGTTCCCCGGACAGGGGGCAAGAGACCCAGTACTTC	CASSSPDRGQETQYF
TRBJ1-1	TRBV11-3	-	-	TGTGCCAGCAGCTTAGACGGACAGATGAACACTGAAGCTTTCTTT	CASSLDGQMNTEAFF
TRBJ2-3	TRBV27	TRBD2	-	TGTGCCAGCAGTTTTGGAGCGGGAGTAGGCGCAGATACGCAGTATTTT	CASSFGAGVGADTQYF
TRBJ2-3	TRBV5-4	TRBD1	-	TGTGCCAGCAGCGGGACTCCTCAGGGGGCCGGGACAGATACGCAGTATTTT	CASSGTPQGAGTDTQYF
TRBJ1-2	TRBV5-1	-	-	TGCGCCAGCTCTGGGTCTGGGCTCGATGGCTACACCTTC	CASSGSGLDGYTF
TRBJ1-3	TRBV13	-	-	TGTGCCAGCAGCTTAGTGCGACAGATAAACACCATATATTTT	CASSLVRQINTIYF
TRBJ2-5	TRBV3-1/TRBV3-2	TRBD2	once	TGTGCCAGCAGCCCAGATCGACCGGGACTAGCGCCTCAAGAGACCCAGTACTTC	CASSPDRPGLAPQETQYF
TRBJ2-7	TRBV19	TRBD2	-	TGTGCCAGTAGTATGGCTAGCGGGGGAACCTACGAGCAGTACTTC	CASSMASGGTYEQYF
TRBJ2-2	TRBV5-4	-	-	TGTGCCAGCAGCTTTCGACTGGCGGACTCTCAAACCGGGGAGCTGTTTTTT	CASSFRLADSQTGELFF